This T cell receptor beta chain was identified during a study of OX40 agonist ivuxolimab in advanced cancers. The overall study: Patients enrolled in dose escalation were diagnosed with hepatocellular carcinoma, melanoma, renal cell or head and neck cancer.

Sequencing was performed with immunoSEQ multiplex PCR; in TCRdb, only in-frame clones are kept and a portion is missing. The sample includes nearly 60,000 clones, 88% of them seen just once. Trimming pared 5 bases from V and 1 base from J, leaving 0 bases between. The CDR3 has 11 residues. CDR1 is SNHLY, CDR2 FYNNEI, per germline. General study findings and limits: Averaged across samples, CD8+ T cells carried more expanded clones than CD4+ did.

As to this clone: Its antigen is not known.

The starting material was CD4+ or CD8+ T cells sorted from blood, obtained in a trial of the OX40 agonist ivuxolimab. The source of this sequence is an adult with an advanced solid tumor such as melanoma, head and neck, liver or kidney cancer. V and J are TRBV2 and TRBJ2-1; D is unresolved. In DNA form, the CDR3 reads TGTGCCAGCAGTTCCTACAATGAGCAGTTCTTC. It yields the protein CASSSYNEQFF.